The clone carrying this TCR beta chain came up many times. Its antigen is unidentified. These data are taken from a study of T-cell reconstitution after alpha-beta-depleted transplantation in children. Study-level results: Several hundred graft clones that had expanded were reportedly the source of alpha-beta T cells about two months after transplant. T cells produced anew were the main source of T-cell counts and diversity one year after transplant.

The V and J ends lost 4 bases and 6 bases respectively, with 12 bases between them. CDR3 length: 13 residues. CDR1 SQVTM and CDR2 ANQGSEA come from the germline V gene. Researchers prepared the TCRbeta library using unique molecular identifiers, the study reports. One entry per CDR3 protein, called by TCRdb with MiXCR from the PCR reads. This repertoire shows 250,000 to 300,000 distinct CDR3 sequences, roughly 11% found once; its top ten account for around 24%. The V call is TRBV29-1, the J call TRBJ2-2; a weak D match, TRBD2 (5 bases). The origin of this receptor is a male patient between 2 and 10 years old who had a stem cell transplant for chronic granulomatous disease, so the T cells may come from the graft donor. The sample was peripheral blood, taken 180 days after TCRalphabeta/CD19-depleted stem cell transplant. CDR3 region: CSVVSRGSGELFF. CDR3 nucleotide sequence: TGCAGCGTTGTATCTCGGGGTTCCGGGGAGCTGTTTTTT.